The clone carrying this TCR beta chain was observed at least ten times. TCRdb re-derived calls from the 5' RACE reads in MiXCR, one entry per CDR3 protein. Of about 720,000 distinct CDR3 sequences detected, approximately 9% appear once; the ten largest clones hold around 0.95%. The V gene end was trimmed by 6 bases and the J gene end by 1 base; junction bases not matched to a gene: 6. This CDR3 is built from 15 residues. The data stem from a study of identical twins. These records were also assigned to another study, of yellow fever vaccine responses in identical twins.

Sequenced material: PBMCs. The chain is built from TRBV12-3 or TRBV12-4 and TRBJ2-1; 7 bases are shared with TRBD1. The receptor was derived from a woman aged 18-29 years in good health. CDR3 nucleotide sequence: TGTGCCAGCAGCAACCGACAGGGTTCCTACAATGAGCAGTTCTTC. It is translated as CASSNRQGSYNEQFF.